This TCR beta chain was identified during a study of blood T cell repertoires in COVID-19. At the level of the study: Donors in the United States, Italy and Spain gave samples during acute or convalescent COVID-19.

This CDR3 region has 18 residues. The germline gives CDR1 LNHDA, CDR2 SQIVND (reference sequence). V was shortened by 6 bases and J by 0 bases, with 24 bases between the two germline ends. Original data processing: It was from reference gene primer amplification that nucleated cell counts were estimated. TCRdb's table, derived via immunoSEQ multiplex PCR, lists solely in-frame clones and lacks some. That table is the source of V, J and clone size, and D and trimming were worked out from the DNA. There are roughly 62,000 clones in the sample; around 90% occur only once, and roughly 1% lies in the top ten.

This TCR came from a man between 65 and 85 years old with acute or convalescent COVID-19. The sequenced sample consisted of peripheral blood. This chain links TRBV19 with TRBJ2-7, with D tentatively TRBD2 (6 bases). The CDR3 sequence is CASRARSTTGGNSYEQYF. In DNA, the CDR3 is TGTGCCAGTAGGGCCCGATCGACGACCGGGGGAAACTCCTACGAGCAGTACTTC.